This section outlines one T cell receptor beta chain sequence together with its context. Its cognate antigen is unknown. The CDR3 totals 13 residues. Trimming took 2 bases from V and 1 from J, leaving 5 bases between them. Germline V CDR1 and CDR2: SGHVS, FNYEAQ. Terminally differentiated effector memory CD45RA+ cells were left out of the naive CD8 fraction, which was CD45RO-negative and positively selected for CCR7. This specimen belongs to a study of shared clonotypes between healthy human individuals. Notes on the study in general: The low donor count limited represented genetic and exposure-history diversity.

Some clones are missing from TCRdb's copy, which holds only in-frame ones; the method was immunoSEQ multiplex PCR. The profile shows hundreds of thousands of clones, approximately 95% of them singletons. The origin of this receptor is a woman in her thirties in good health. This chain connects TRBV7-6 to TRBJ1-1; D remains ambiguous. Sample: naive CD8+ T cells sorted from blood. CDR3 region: CASSLSGNTEAFF. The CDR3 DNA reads TGTGCCAGCAGCTTAAGTGGGAACACTGAAGCTTTCTTT.